These 14 T cell receptor beta chains were all obtained from the same sample, sequenced in a study of blood T cells in healthy people across ages. Combining a sample-barcoded 5' primer with a J-beta primer mix, a second PCR ran for 7 to 11 cycles. A single record per CDR3 protein comes from TCRdb applying MiXCR to the 5' RACE reads. There are hundreds of thousands of distinct CDR3 sequences in the sample; 46% occur only once, and approximately 18% lies in the top ten. Material: blood. The source is a man of 80 years or more in good health.

The J gene is TRBJ2-1, the V gene TRBV28, with TRBD1 matching over 7 bases. CDR1 is MDHEN, CDR2 SYDVKM, per germline. The CDR3 is made up of 14 amino acids. Unmatched junction bases numbered 10, after V lost 4 bases and J lost 10 bases. CDR3 loop: CASSSPPQGFEQFF. CDR3 coding DNA: TGTGCCAGCAGTTCCCCCCCACAGGGGTTCGAGCAGTTCTTC. Looking up the rest from reference TRBV28 and TRBJ2-1 gives the full variable domain: DVKVTQSSRYLVKRTGEKVFLECVQDMDHENMFWYRQDPGLGLRLIYFSYDVKMKEKGDIPEGYSVSREKKERFSLILESASTNQTSMYLCASSSPPQGFEQFFGPGTRLTVL.

The genes are TRBV12-3 or TRBV12-4 and TRBJ2-3; tentatively, D is TRBD2 (7 bases). This CDR3 spans 14 amino acids. V was shortened by 7 bases and J by 4 bases, with 15 bases between the two germline ends. CDR3 in DNA: TGTGCCAGCACTTCTCGGGGGGCTCCAGATACGCAGTATTTT. Its translation: CASTSRGAPDTQYF.

This sequence joins TRBV4-2 and TRBJ1-6; D is perhaps TRBD1 (5 bases). Germline V gives CDR1 LGHNA, CDR2 YNFKEQ. The CDR3 runs 15 residues. Trimming shortened V by 1 base and J by 9 bases, and 13 bases separated the two germline ends. The CDR3 region has the DNA TGTGCCAGCAGCCAAGTCCGCAGGGTTAGTTCACCCCTCCACTTT. Translation: CASSQVRRVSSPLHF.

This clonotype came up many times. The chain is built from TRBV20-1 and TRBJ2-3, with a weak D call TRBD2 (5 bases). There are 14 residues in the CDR3. Germline V CDR1 and CDR2: DFQATT, SNEGSKA (reference sequence). V was cut by 6 bases and J by 4 bases, with 17 bases left in between. The CDR3 DNA sequence: TGCAGTGCCGAAAAGGGCGGGCCGGCAGATACGCAGTATTTT. As protein: CSAEKGGPADTQYF.

V gene TRBV11-3 combines with J gene TRBJ2-1, with 7 bases lining up with TRBD2. The CDR3 contains 16 residues. Germline values: CDR1 SGHNT, CDR2 YENEEA. After removal of 3 bases from V and 5 bases from J, the junction contained 10 bases not matched to a gene. CDR3 nucleotides: TGTGCCAGCAGCTTGTCCCCCGGGAGGACGAACAATGAGCAGTTCTTC. This sequence encodes CASSLSPGRTNNEQFF.

On this clonotype: The junction departs from the called germline gene at one end, perhaps through a read error. The chain combines TRBV28 with TRBJ2-6; D is perhaps TRBD2 (6 bases). Germline V gene data show CDR1 as MDHEN and CDR2 as SYDVKM. CDR3 length equals 15 residues. This chain's CDR3 is CASSFVGTEANVLTF. CDR3 DNA: TGTGCCAGTAGTTTCGTGGGGACTGAGGCCAACGTCCTGACTTTC.

This clonotype was counted between two and nine times. This chain joins TRBV6-2 or TRBV6-3 and TRBJ2-7; 8 nucleotides line up with TRBD1. V lost 0 bases, J lost 6 bases, and 10 bases stayed unmatched. Germline CDR1 is MNHEY and CDR2 is SVGEGT. The CDR3 length is 16 residues. DNA of the CDR3: TGTGCCAGCAGTTACTCGATCGCCCAGGGGGCCCTCGAGCAGTACTTC. It codes for CASSYSIAQGALEQYF.

This chain uses TRBV7-3 with TRBJ2-2, with D possibly called TRBD1 or TRBD2 (5 bases each). Germline CDR1 reads SGHTA; CDR2 reads FQGTGA. Trimming left V 5 bases short and J 1 base short, with 11 bases between. This CDR3 comprises 15 residues. CDR3 protein: CASSEPGRNTGELFF. The CDR3, as DNA: TGTGCCAGCAGCGAACCGGGACGGAACACCGGGGAGCTGTTTTTT.

V and J are TRBV2 and TRBJ2-1; 10 bases are a match to TRBD2. This CDR3 spans 14 amino acids. Germline CDR1 SNHLY, CDR2 FYNNEI. J gave up 12 bases and V 5 bases, and 10 bases lay outside the gene matches. In DNA, the CDR3 is TGTGCCAGCAGTTCTGGGACTAGCGTTTATGGGCAGTTCTTC. Translating gives CASSSGTSVYGQFF.

This chain links TRBV6-2 or TRBV6-3 with TRBJ1-1; a possible D gene is TRBD1 (5 bases). The V gene lost 7 bases and the J gene lost 1 base, with 13 bases spanning the gap. Germline values: CDR1 MNHEY, CDR2 SVGEGT. The CDR3 loop spans 14 amino acids. CDR3 bases: TGTGCCAGCACTGGAGGGGCGACGAACACTGAAGCTTTCTTT. This encodes CASTGGATNTEAFF.

The chain combines TRBV25-1 with TRBJ2-1, with 7 bases aligning to TRBD2. CDR3 length: 18 residues. V shed 5 bases, J shed 9 bases, and the junction held 22 bases outside the gene matches. The germline CDR1 and CDR2 sequences are MGHDK and SYGVNS. The CDR3 region is CASSPPPTSVGIHAEQFF. CDR3 nucleotides: TGTGCCAGCAGTCCCCCTCCTACTAGCGTCGGTATTCATGCTGAGCAGTTCTTC.

The rearrangement joins TRBV5-8 to TRBJ2-1; TRBD2 matches at 10 bases. The J call could be wrong; TRBJ2-7 is a better fit for the DNA end. Germline V CDR1 and CDR2: SGHTS, YDEGEE. CDR3 length equals 16 residues. CDR3 in DNA: TGTGCCAGCAACTACCGGACTAGCGGACCTTACAATGAGCAGTACTTC. Residues: CASNYRTSGPYNEQYF.

This chain connects TRBV5-1 to TRBJ2-5; D is ambiguous. The CDR3 is 13 amino acids. With 0 bases removed from V and 5 bases from J, the gap between germline ends came to 8 bases. The germline gives CDR1 SGHRS, CDR2 YFSETQ. This CDR3 reads CASSLEAHETQYF. CDR3 DNA: TGCGCCAGCAGCTTGGAGGCCCACGAGACCCAGTACTTC.

The chain couples TRBV6-2 or TRBV6-3 to TRBJ2-1; 7 nucleotides match TRBD2. V lost 2 bases, J lost 7 bases, and 20 bases stayed unmatched. The CDR3 extends over 19 amino acids. Germline V gene sequence: CDR1 MNHEY, CDR2 SVGEGT. Here the CDR3 DNA reads TGTGCCAGCAGTTACGGGGGTCGGGGCGGCGGGAGTGTGTGGAATGAGCAGTTCTTC. Protein sequence: CASSYGGRGGGSVWNEQFF.